What follows are 20 T cell receptor beta chains derived from one specimen sequenced in a study of blood T cell repertoires in COVID-19. The protocol was immunoSEQ multiplex PCR, while the TCRdb copy is restricted to in-frame clones and leaves out a portion. The sample carries some 100,000 clones, about nine tenths recorded once. The material sequenced was peripheral blood. These receptors came from a woman between 65 and 79 years old with acute or convalescent COVID-19.

This rearrangement joins TRBV29-1 to TRBJ1-1; 8 bases map to TRBD1. The V and J ends lost 5 bases and 2 bases, in that order; junction bases with no gene match: 7. Germline-derived CDR1 and CDR2 are SQVTM and ANQGSEA. This CDR3 has 14 amino acids. CDR3 sequence: CSVRQGLSNTEAFF. The CDR3 DNA follows: TGCAGCGTTAGACAGGGGTTGTCCAACACTGAAGCTTTCTTT.

The chain employs TRBV3-1 (or the pseudogene TRBV3-2) and TRBJ1-3; TRBD1 matches 8 bases. The CDR3 is made up of 15 amino acids. Germline V gene data show CDR1 as LGHDT and CDR2 as YNNKEL (reference sequence). The ends lost 2 bases at V and 5 bases at J; junction bases unmatched: 5. The CDR3 DNA reads TGTGCCAGCAGCCAACCGGGACAGGAAAGAAACACCATATATTTT. It specifies CASSQPGQERNTIYF.

The chain combines TRBV7-9 with TRBJ1-4; 9 bases match TRBD1. The CDR3 extends over 19 amino acids. J lost 0 bases, V lost 4 bases, and 12 bases had no gene match. Per germline, CDR1 SEHNR and CDR2 FQNEAQ (reference sequence). The CDR3 is CASSYFDRGYFATNEKLFF. The CDR3 DNA reads TGTGCCAGCAGCTATTTTGACAGGGGGTACTTTGCAACTAATGAAAAACTGTTTTTT.

V is TRBV6-5 and J is TRBJ1-6; TRBD1 matches 7 bases. The CDR3 spans 15 residues. V shed 4 bases, J shed 7 bases, and the junction held 7 bases outside the gene matches. The V gene's germline CDR1 is MNHEY and CDR2 SVGAGI. In nucleotides, the CDR3 is TGTGCCAGCAGTTCACAGGGGACCCCCAATTCACCCCTCCACTTT. Its protein product is CASSSQGTPNSPLHF.

This sequence joins TRBV18 and TRBJ2-1; TRBD2 matches 7 bases. The germline gives CDR1 KGHSH, CDR2 LQKENI. This CDR3 has 16 residues. Trimming at V came to 4 bases and at J to 4 bases, leaving 10 bases not matched to a gene. The CDR3 loop is CASSRRASSGYNEQFF. As DNA, the CDR3 is TGTGCCAGCTCACGACGAGCGTCTAGCGGATACAATGAGCAGTTCTTC.

The chain links TRBV9 to TRBJ2-1; 10 bases line up with TRBD2. CDR1 is SGDLS, CDR2 YYNGEE, per germline. Trimming cost V 4 bases and J 9 bases; bases outside gene matches: 16. The CDR3 length is 17 residues. Here the CDR3 reads CASSPTLLAGVTGEQFF. In DNA form, the CDR3 reads TGTGCCAGCAGCCCTACCCTCCTAGCGGGAGTTACGGGTGAGCAGTTCTTC.

The chain couples TRBV6-6 to TRBJ2-7, with 8 bases matching TRBD1. This CDR3 region has 17 residues. The V gene's germline CDR1 is MNHNY and CDR2 SVGAGI (reference sequence). The ends lost 5 bases at V and 0 bases at J; junction bases unmatched: 12. The CDR3, as DNA: TGTGCCAGCAGTCCCTATAGTCCTGGACAGGGCTCCTACGAGCAGTACTTC. Translating gives CASSPYSPGQGSYEQYF.

On this clone itself: This CDR3 is also generated by other DNA sequences in the sample. V is TRBV5-1 and J is TRBJ2-3, with a weak D call TRBD2 (7 bases). Trimming took off 0 bases at V and 0 bases at J, with 11 bases between the two ends. The CDR3 extends over 16 amino acids. CDR1 is SGHRS, CDR2 YFSETQ, per germline. The CDR3 protein is CASSLAGGSSTDTQYF. The CDR3 bases are TGCGCCAGCAGCTTGGCGGGGGGCTCTAGCACAGATACGCAGTATTTT.

This chain joins TRBV18 and TRBJ2-5, with unresolved D. The CDR3 runs 13 residues. Germline CDR1 and CDR2: KGHSH and LQKENI. V lost 3 bases and J lost 1, with 6 bases in between. CDR3 loop: CASSPVLQETQYF. In nucleotides, the CDR3 is TGTGCCAGCTCACCGGTACTCCAAGAGACCCAGTACTTC.

The CDR3 sequence: CASRANTGYEQYV. The CDR3 coding sequence is TGTGCCAGCAGGGCCAATACAGGGTACGAGCAGTACGTC. The genes are TRBV2 and TRBJ2-7, with a weak D call TRBD1 (6 bases). This CDR3 has 13 residues. Trimming took 6 bases from V and 4 from J, leaving 13 bases between them. Germline V CDR1 and CDR2: SNHLY, FYNNEI.

This sequence joins TRBV6-5 and TRBJ2-7; 8 bases fit TRBD1. CDR1 and CDR2 (germline): MNHEY, SVGAGI. The CDR3 sequence is 13 residues long. V lost 5 bases to trimming and J lost 3 bases; unmatched junction nucleotides: 3. Written as DNA, the CDR3 is TGTGCCAGCAGTATCACAGGGGGCTACGAGCAGTACTTC. Translation gives CASSITGGYEQYF.

V usage is TRBV11-3 and J usage is TRBJ1-1, with TRBD1 as a possible D gene (5 bases). Trimming cost V 6 bases and J 3 bases, with 11 bases left between them. The germline CDR1 and CDR2 sequences are SGHNT and YENEEA. The CDR3 has 13 residues. CDR3 sequence reads: CASSKTVDTEAFF. The DNA for the CDR3 is TGTGCCAGCAGTAAGACAGTCGACACTGAAGCTTTCTTT.

CDR3 coding DNA: TGTGCCAGCAGTCTGGGACAGGTCTATGGCTACACCTTC. Translating it yields CASSLGQVYGYTF. The V call is TRBV28, the J call TRBJ1-2; 8 bases are a match to TRBD1. The germline V gene has CDR1 MDHEN and CDR2 SYDVKM. This CDR3 contains 13 residues. The ends lost 5 bases at V and 4 bases at J; junction bases unmatched: 3.

As for this clone: At one boundary the junction diverges from the germline segment, which might be a read error. V is TRBV28 and J is TRBJ2-7; 8 bases fit TRBD1. Germline lookup yields CDR1 MDHEN and CDR2 SYDVKM. The CDR3 contains 15 residues. This CDR3 reads CASSLWAGGSHEQYF. Here the CDR3 DNA reads TGTGCCAGCAGTTTATGGGCAGGGGGCTCCCACGAGCAGTACTTC.

The chain combines TRBV23-1 with TRBJ2-1, with D tentatively TRBD1 (5 bases). TRBV23-1 carries the ORF label, with uncertain function. The CDR3 spans 14 residues. V was cut by 2 bases and J by 4 bases, with 9 bases left in between. CDR3 in amino acids: CASSQEQGYNEQFF. The CDR3 bases are TGCGCCAGCAGTCAAGAGCAGGGTTACAATGAGCAGTTCTTC.

V is TRBV6-6 and J is TRBJ1-2; possibly TRBD1 for D (5 bases). This CDR3 is 13 amino acids long. CDR1 and CDR2 (germline): MNHNY, SVGAGI (reference sequence). The germline V and J ends were trimmed by 8 bases and 3 bases, with 13 bases remaining between them. The CDR3 DNA reads as TGTGCCAGCCTTCGTCAGGGTGACTATGGCTACACCTTC. As protein: CASLRQGDYGYTF.

This chain uses TRBV29-1 with TRBJ2-7; TRBD1 matches at 8 bases. Trimming took 4 bases from V and 4 from J; bases not matched to a gene: 6. Germline V lookup: CDR1 SQVTM, CDR2 ANQGSEA. There are 13 residues in the CDR3. In DNA form, the CDR3 reads TGCAGCGTTGTAGGACAGGGTGGGTACGAGCAGTACTTC. It is translated as CSVVGQGGYEQYF.

This sequence joins TRBV6-6 and TRBJ1-1, with 10 bases fitting TRBD1. The CDR3 runs 16 residues. CDR1 and CDR2 from the germline V gene are MNHNY and SVGAGI (reference sequence). After removal of 6 bases from V and 4 bases from J, the junction contained 11 bases not matched to a gene. This chain's CDR3 is CASRSGTGAVGTEAFF. The DNA of the CDR3 is TGTGCCAGCAGATCCGGGACAGGGGCGGTTGGCACTGAAGCTTTCTTT.

This chain connects TRBV5-1 to TRBJ2-3, with 7 bases identical to TRBD1. V lost 6 bases and J lost 3; bases outside the gene matches: 7. The CDR3 is 14 amino acids. The germline gives CDR1 SGHRS, CDR2 YFSETQ. This CDR3 reads CASMTGTSTDTQYF. The CDR3 bases are TGCGCCAGCATGACAGGGACCTCGACAGATACGCAGTATTTT.

This clone was detected only a few times. This chain uses TRBV4-1 with TRBJ1-6; 9 bases agree with TRBD1. Losses at the gene ends were 4 bases for V and 7 bases for J; bases not matched to a gene: 8. The CDR3 consists of 16 residues. Per germline, CDR1 MGHRA and CDR2 YSYEKL. CDR3 sequence (DNA): TGCGCCAGCAGCCCCGGGGGGACAGGGCGAAATTCACCCCTCCACTTT. Protein product: CASSPGGTGRNSPLHF.